Following are 14 T cell receptor beta chains from one sample sequenced in a study of CD8 T cells in Susac syndrome. RNA in amounts of about 0.5 to 1 ug was reverse transcribed with random hexamers. MiXCR was run by TCRdb on the immunoSEQ multiplex PCR reads, yielding one entry per CDR3 protein. The data contain some 50,000 distinct CDR3 sequences, 95% of them singletons. The sequenced material came from CD8+ T cells from PBMCs. The receptors shown here come from a human donor with Susac syndrome.

V gene TRBV14 combines with J gene TRBJ2-7; D remains unclear. Per the germline V gene, CDR1 is SGHDN and CDR2 is FVKESK. V was shortened by 3 bases and J by 2 bases, with 11 bases between the two germline ends. The CDR3 is 14 residues long. CDR3 loop: CASSHASEAYEQYF. The CDR3 coding sequence is TGTGCCAGCAGCCACGCCTCTGAGGCCTACGAGCAGTACTTC.

This clonotype was counted only a few times. The rearrangement links TRBV7-2 to TRBJ2-7; D ambiguous. This CDR3 contains 11 residues. Germline-derived CDR1 and CDR2 are SGHTA and FQGNSA. Trimming removed 2 bases from V and 3 bases from J, with 2 bases in between. CDR3 amino acids: CASSLSYEQYF. The CDR3 DNA reads as TGTGCCAGCAGCTTAAGCTACGAGCAGTACTTC. Full variable domain (remainder filled in from reference TRBV7-2 and TRBJ2-7): GAGVSQSPSNKVTEKGKDVELRCDPISGHTALYWYRQSLGQGLEFLIYFQGNSAPDKSGLPSDRFSAERTGGSVSTLTIQRTQQEDSAVYLCASSLSYEQYFGPGTRLTVT.

The V call is TRBV12-3 or TRBV12-4, the J call TRBJ2-5, with D possibly TRBD2 on 6 matching bases. This CDR3 has 13 residues. V lost 6 bases to trimming and J lost 5 bases, with 13 bases between them. The CDR3 spells CASSGGKGETQYF. CDR3 nucleotide sequence: TGTGCCAGCAGCGGAGGGAAGGGGGAGACCCAGTACTTC.

CDR3 amino acids: CASMAGDEAGELFF. The DNA of the CDR3 is TGTGCCAGCATGGCGGGGGATGAGGCCGGGGAGCTGTTTTTT. V and J are TRBV5-4 and TRBJ2-2; 7 bases map to TRBD2. J was trimmed by 6 bases and V by 6 bases; bases with no gene match: 8. Germline CDR1 reads SGHNT; CDR2 reads YYREEE (reference sequence). This CDR3 spans 14 amino acids.

Only one count was recorded for this clonotype. The rearrangement uses TRBV12-3 or TRBV12-4 and TRBJ2-5, with TRBD2 as a possible D gene (5 bases). The CDR3 extends over 13 amino acids. Between the trimmed V and J ends, which lost 6 bases and 3 bases, there was a span of 11 bases. The CDR3 loop reads CASRRAREETQYF. CDR3 nucleotides: TGTGCCAGCAGAAGGGCGCGGGAAGAGACCCAGTACTTC.

This sequence joins TRBV15 and TRBJ1-1; 8 bases line up with TRBD1. Germline CDR1 and CDR2: LNHNV and YYDKDF (reference sequence). The V and J ends lost 3 bases and 2 bases, in that order; junction bases with no gene match: 2. The CDR3 has 14 residues. DNA of the CDR3: TGTGCCACCAGCAGCGGACAGGGAAACACTGAAGCTTTCTTT. Protein product: CATSSGQGNTEAFF.

The chain links TRBV15 to TRBJ1-5, with unresolved D. V was shortened by 0 bases and J by 1 base, with 10 bases between the two germline ends. CDR1 and CDR2 (germline): LNHNV, YYDKDF (reference sequence). The CDR3 consists of 16 residues. DNA for the CDR3: TGTGCCACCAGCAGAGAAAGGGAACCAAGCAATCAGCCCCAGCATTTT. Amino acids: CATSREREPSNQPQHF. Drawing the rest from reference TRBV15 and TRBJ1-5, the complete variable domain is DAMVIQNPRYQVTQFGKPVTLSCSQTLNHNVMYWYQQKSSQAPKLLFHYYDKDFNNEADTPDNFQSRRPNTSFCFLDIRSPGLGDTAMYLCATSREREPSNQPQHFGDGTRLSIL.

The chain joins TRBV20-1 to TRBJ2-7, with 7 bases aligning to TRBD1. Germline CDR1 is DFQATT and CDR2 is SNEGSKA (reference sequence). This CDR3 is built from 13 residues. Germline trimming cut 6 bases from V and 3 bases from J; bases unmatched to any gene: 8. The DNA of the CDR3 is TGCAGTGCCCTAATAGGGGGCATCTACGAGCAGTACTTC. Residues: CSALIGGIYEQYF.

V and J are TRBV9 and TRBJ2-3, with 8 bases fitting TRBD2. Germline V gene lookup returns CDR1 SGDLS and CDR2 YYNGEE. CDR3 size: 17 residues. Trimming cost V 3 bases and J 2 bases; bases outside gene matches: 11. This chain's CDR3 is CASSDSGSGGTTDTQYF. In DNA, the CDR3 is TGTGCCAGCAGCGACAGCGGCAGCGGGGGAACCACAGATACGCAGTATTTT.

The chain employs TRBV4-2 and TRBJ1-5; maybe TRBD1 (6 bases). CDR3 length: 16 residues. V was pared by 1 base and J by 5 bases, with 15 bases between. Germline CDR1 LGHNA, CDR2 YNFKEQ. The DNA for the CDR3 is TGTGCCAGCAGCCAAGTCAGCGGACAGAGCGATCAGCCCCAGCATTTT. Translated: CASSQVSGQSDQPQHF.

The chain has TRBV30 and TRBJ2-2, with D unclear. V gave up 3 bases and J gave up 6 bases, with 8 bases separating them. CDR3 length: 12 residues. Germline assignment: CDR1 GTSNPN and CDR2 SVGIG (reference sequence). The CDR3 is CAWSLSAGELFF. The CDR3 bases are TGTGCCTGGAGCCTTAGTGCCGGGGAGCTGTTTTTT.

V is TRBV7-2 and J is TRBJ2-1; TRBD2 is a possible D gene (5 bases). Germline V gene sequence: CDR1 SGHTA, CDR2 FQGNSA. This CDR3 region has 13 residues. Between the trimmed V and J ends, which lost 9 bases and 7 bases, there was a span of 16 bases. CDR3 nucleotide sequence: TGTGCCAGGACCAGAGGGCGGTTAAATGAGCAGTTCTTC. As protein: CARTRGRLNEQFF.

V usage is TRBV29-1 and J usage is TRBJ1-3, with D unresolved. V lost 8 bases and J 3 bases, leaving 14 bases between the germline ends. Looked up from germline, CDR1 is SQVTM and CDR2 is ANQGSEA. The CDR3 covers 13 residues. This CDR3 is CSIWSTDGNTIYF. The DNA of the CDR3 is TGCAGCATCTGGTCAACAGATGGAAACACCATATATTTT.

This chain joins TRBV3-1 and TRBJ2-5; TRBD1 matches at 7 bases. In germline, CDR1 is LGHDT, CDR2 YNNKEL (reference sequence). V lost 4 bases and J lost 2; bases outside the gene matches: 7. The CDR3 has 15 amino acids. The DNA of the CDR3 is TGTGCCAGCAGCCCATGGACAGGAGCTCAAGAGACCCAGTACTTC. Translating gives CASSPWTGAQETQYF.